These 14 T cell receptor beta chains originate from one sample sequenced in a study of blood T cell repertoires in COVID-19. Assay used: immunoSEQ multiplex PCR; TCRdb lists only in-frame clones, some missing. The sample contains 50,000 to 70,000 clones, 84% of which appear only once. Specimen: peripheral blood. These receptors were taken from a woman aged 55 to 70 with acute or convalescent COVID-19.

V is TRBV6-2 or TRBV6-3 and J is TRBJ1-2; possibly TRBD1 for D (6 bases). This CDR3 is built from 15 residues. V shed 2 bases and J shed 4 bases, with 14 bases lying between them. Looked up from germline, CDR1 is MNHEY and CDR2 is SVGEGT. The CDR3 region is CASSYGGRTRYGYTF. CDR3 bases: TGTGCCAGCAGTTACGGGGGCAGGACACGCTATGGCTACACCTTC.

This clone was seen more than once but under ten times. The chain uses TRBV6-1 and TRBJ1-6; D is possibly TRBD1 (6 bases). This CDR3 has 15 amino acids. The germline gives CDR1 MNHNS, CDR2 SASEGT. Trimming shortened V by 2 bases and J by 5 bases, and 10 bases separated the two germline ends. CDR3 sequence: CASSELTGNNSPLHF. The CDR3 region has the DNA TGTGCCAGCAGTGAACTAACAGGGAATAATTCACCCCTCCACTTT.

The J gene is TRBJ2-2, the V gene TRBV11-2; TRBD1 matches at 8 bases. V gave up 1 base and J gave up 1 base; unmatched junction bases: 5. Germline loops: CDR1 SGHAT, CDR2 FQNNGV. This CDR3 is built from 17 residues. CDR3 nucleotide sequence: TGTGCCAGCAGCTTAGGACAGGGGCTACAGAACACCGGGGAGCTGTTTTTT. It codes for CASSLGQGLQNTGELFF. The full variable domain, completed using reference TRBV11-2 and TRBJ2-2, is EAGVAQSPRYKIIEKRQSVAFWCNPISGHATLYWYQQILGQGPKLLIQFQNNGVVDDSQLPKDRFSAERLKGVDSTLKIQPAKLEDSAVYLCASSLGQGLQNTGELFFGEGSRLTVL.

This sequence joins TRBV5-1 and TRBJ1-1, with a tentative D call TRBD1 (5 bases). This CDR3 has 15 residues. Trimming took off 3 bases at V and 1 base at J, with 13 bases between the two ends. Per germline, CDR1 SGHRS and CDR2 YFSETQ. Here the CDR3 reads CASSSSPQGNTEAFF. DNA for the CDR3: TGCGCCAGCAGCTCGTCACCTCAGGGGAACACTGAAGCTTTCTTT. Supplemented by reference TRBV5-1 and TRBJ1-1, the full variable domain reads KAGVTQTPRYLIKTRGQQVTLSCSPISGHRSVSWYQQTPGQGLQFLFEYFSETQRNKGNFPGRFSGRQFSNSRSEMNVSTLELGDSALYLCASSSSPQGNTEAFFGQGTRLTVV.

The chain employs TRBV18 and TRBJ1-2; tentatively, D is TRBD1 (5 bases). Germline CDR1 and CDR2: KGHSH and LQKENI. The CDR3 loop spans 15 amino acids. V lost 3 bases and J 3 bases, leaving 14 bases between the germline ends. CDR3 region: CASSPSRGRDYGYTF. The DNA for the CDR3 is TGTGCCAGCTCACCCTCGCGGGGCAGGGACTATGGCTACACCTTC.

The chain carries TRBV2 and TRBJ1-5; D might be TRBD1 (5 bases). Germline CDR1 reads SNHLY; CDR2 reads FYNNEI. The CDR3 loop spans 16 amino acids. Trimming removed 1 base at V and 0 bases at J, with 10 bases between. The DNA of the CDR3 is TGTGCCAGCAGTGAAGACAGGAGTTATAGCAATCAGCCCCAGCATTTT. It specifies CASSEDRSYSNQPQHF.

The chain has TRBV20-1 and TRBJ1-5, with 7 bases aligning to TRBD1. The trim removed 3 bases at V and 5 bases at J, leaving 10 bases unmatched. This CDR3 region has 15 residues. CDR1 is DFQATT and CDR2 is SNEGSKA in the germline V gene (reference sequence). In nucleotides, the CDR3 is TGCAGTGCTAGTACAGGGGCAGCAGGGGATCAGCCCCAGCATTTT. Its protein is CSASTGAAGDQPQHF.

The V and J genes are TRBV5-1 and TRBJ2-7; maybe TRBD2 (5 bases). CDR3 length: 13 amino acids. Germline V CDR1 and CDR2: SGHRS, YFSETQ. Trimming stripped 4 bases from V and 0 bases from J, with 8 bases between. CDR3 DNA: TGCGCCAGCAGCGACGAGGGCTCCTACGAGCAGTACTTC. It is translated as CASSDEGSYEQYF. The entire variable domain, with the rest obtained from reference TRBV5-1 and TRBJ2-7, is as follows: KAGVTQTPRYLIKTRGQQVTLSCSPISGHRSVSWYQQTPGQGLQFLFEYFSETQRNKGNFPGRFSGRQFSNSRSEMNVSTLELGDSALYLCASSDEGSYEQYFGPGTRLTVT.

The chain recombines TRBV5-1 with TRBJ1-1; 8 bases map to TRBD1. J was trimmed by 1 base and V by 5 bases; bases with no gene match: 13. The CDR3 length is 17 residues. The germline CDR1 and CDR2 sequences are SGHRS and YFSETQ. Here the CDR3 reads CASRPPGQGGSNTEAFF. DNA of the CDR3: TGCGCCAGCAGGCCCCCAGGACAGGGTGGCTCGAACACTGAAGCTTTCTTT.

The table lists this clone with a few counts. The DNA is omitted, as the CDR3 cannot be located on it reliably, and the CDR3 follows TCRdb's listing. The V gene is TRBV11-2, the J gene TRBJ2-7; TRBD1, as called in the table, went unchecked against the DNA. Germline CDR1 and CDR2: SGHAT and FQNNGV. Counting both end residues, the CDR3 totals 16 amino acids. CDR3 amino acids: CASSFGQGAFAYEQYF.

The V call is TRBV6-5, the J call TRBJ1-3; D unresolved. V was clipped by 6 bases and J by 5 bases, with 14 bases between them. Germline V lookup: CDR1 MNHEY, CDR2 SVGAGI. CDR3 size: 14 residues. CDR3 sequence: CASSELRSRNTIYF. The CDR3 DNA follows: TGTGCCAGCAGCGAGCTACGGTCCCGAAACACCATATATTTT.

The chain is built from TRBV13 and TRBJ1-6; D is unclear. V lost 2 bases to trimming and J lost 6 bases, with 11 bases between them. Germline V gene data show CDR1 as PRHDT and CDR2 as FYEKMQ (reference sequence). The CDR3 totals 15 residues. This CDR3 is CASSLNRQVNSPLHF. The CDR3 DNA reads as TGTGCCAGCAGCTTAAATCGGCAGGTTAATTCACCCCTCCACTTT.

The chain combines TRBV7-3 with TRBJ2-3; TRBD2 matches 8 bases. Germline V gives CDR1 SGHTA, CDR2 FQGTGA. The CDR3 is 19 residues long. Trimming at V came to 2 bases and at J to 0 bases, leaving 13 bases not matched to a gene. CDR3 sequence reads: CASSLGGGLGSTSTDTQYF. The CDR3 bases are TGTGCCAGCAGCTTAGGCGGGGGACTAGGATCTACTAGCACAGATACGCAGTATTTT.

The genes are TRBV19 and TRBJ1-1; the match to TRBD1 covers 10 bases. Trimming at V came to 9 bases and at J to 3 bases, leaving 13 bases not matched to a gene. Germline V lookup: CDR1 LNHDA, CDR2 SQIVND (reference sequence). This CDR3 is 16 amino acids long. Written as DNA, the CDR3 is TGTGCCAGCTTCGGGACAGGGGTAGGGGTTTACACTGAAGCTTTCTTT. Translating it yields CASFGTGVGVYTEAFF.